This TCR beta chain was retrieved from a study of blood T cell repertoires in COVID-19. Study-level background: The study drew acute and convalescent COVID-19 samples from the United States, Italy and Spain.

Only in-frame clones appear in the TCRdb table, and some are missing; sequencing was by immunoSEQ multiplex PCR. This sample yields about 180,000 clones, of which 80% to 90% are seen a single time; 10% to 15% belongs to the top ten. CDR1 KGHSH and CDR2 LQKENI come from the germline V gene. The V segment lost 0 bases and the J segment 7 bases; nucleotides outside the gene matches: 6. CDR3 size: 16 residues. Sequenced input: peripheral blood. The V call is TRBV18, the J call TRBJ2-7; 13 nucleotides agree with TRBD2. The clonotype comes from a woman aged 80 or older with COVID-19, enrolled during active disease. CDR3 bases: TGTGCCAGCTCACCACCAGGGACTAGCGGGGCGAGGGAGCAGTACTTC. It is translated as CASSPPGTSGAREQYF.